This TCR beta chain comes out of a study of blood T cells in healthy people across ages. Study context: The capture of about one barcoded beta molecule per two T cells was achieved by template switching. Study conclusions and caveats: Versus aged donors, long-lived donors had higher diversity and more naive CD4+ cells.

Caucasian, healthy and from Russia, the donors were aged between about 6 and 90. Total RNA was extracted at no less than 6 micrograms per sample. Looked up from germline, CDR1 is SGDLS and CDR2 is YYNGEE. CDR3 length equals 13 residues. As for this clonotype: The target antigen is unknown. A read error may produce the germline difference seen at one junction end.

Primers used in a second PCR of roughly 6 to 12 cycles were a sample-barcoded 5' primer and a J-beta primer mix. In TCRdb, the 5' RACE reads were re-called with MiXCR into one record per CDR3 protein. The sample includes almost 800,000 distinct CDR3 sequences, over 45% seen only once; the top ten take 20% to 25%. The chain links TRBV9 to TRBJ2-7; TRBD1 agrees at 7 bases. Specimen: blood. The clonotype originates from a man aged 25 to 40 in good health. The CDR3 nucleotides are TGCGCCAGCAGTGACAGGGCTGGCAACGAGCAGTACTTC. Its protein is CASSDRAGNEQYF.